These 4 T cell receptor beta chains were all obtained from the same sample, sequenced in a study of tumor and adjacent non-tumor tissue in lung cancer. RNA was extracted from bulk tissue without any cell sorting. This non-tumor lung sample came from over 3 cm beyond the tumor edge. TCRbeta libraries were built with three rounds of nested PCR, modified from ARM-PCR. One entry per CDR3 protein results from TCRdb running MiXCR on the multiplex PCR reads. Of roughly 120,000 distinct CDR3 sequences in the sample, under 65% were seen once. Sequences were obtained from distant non-tumor lung tissue. The source of these receptors is a man aged 55 to 69 with non-small cell lung cancer.

Of note for this clonotype: Being one base from a much bigger clone, this may be a read error. The genes are TRBV24-1 and TRBJ2-1; the D gene could be TRBD1 or TRBD2 (5 bases each). In germline, CDR1 is KGHDR, CDR2 SFDVKD. The CDR3 extends over 15 amino acids. Written as DNA, the CDR3 is TGTGCCACCAGTGATTATGACAGAGACTACAATGAGCGGTTCTTC. As protein: CATSDYDRDYNERFF.

Notes on this clonotype: This CDR3 is missing its conserved last phenylalanine or tryptophan, likely due to a read error. The genes are TRBV12-3 or TRBV12-4 and TRBJ2-7, with D possibly being TRBD2 (6 bases). The CDR3 has 16 amino acids. V lost 3 bases and J lost 0, with 15 bases in between. In DNA, the CDR3 is TGTGCCAGCAGTTTGGCTGGCGGAGGGGTCTCCTACGAGCAGTACTTA. This gives the protein CASSLAGGGVSYEQYL.

About this clonotype: A much larger clone lies one base from this, so it may be a read error. V usage is TRBV12-3 or TRBV12-4 and J usage is TRBJ1-2; 9 bases match TRBD1. The CDR3 is made up of 16 amino acids. The CDR3 region is CVSSLMPGQGNYGYTF. The DNA of the CDR3 is TGTGTCAGCAGTTTAATGCCGGGACAGGGTAACTATGGCTACACCTTC.

In nucleotides, the CDR3 is TGTGCCAGCAGTCCACATGCGGGTCTCTACGAGCAGTACTTC. This encodes CASSPHAGLYEQYF. The chain has TRBV11-2 and TRBJ2-7; D may be TRBD2 (5 bases). This CDR3 is 14 amino acids long. V lost 6 bases to trimming and J lost 3 bases, with 15 bases between them. Germline assignment: CDR1 SGHAT and CDR2 FQNNGV.